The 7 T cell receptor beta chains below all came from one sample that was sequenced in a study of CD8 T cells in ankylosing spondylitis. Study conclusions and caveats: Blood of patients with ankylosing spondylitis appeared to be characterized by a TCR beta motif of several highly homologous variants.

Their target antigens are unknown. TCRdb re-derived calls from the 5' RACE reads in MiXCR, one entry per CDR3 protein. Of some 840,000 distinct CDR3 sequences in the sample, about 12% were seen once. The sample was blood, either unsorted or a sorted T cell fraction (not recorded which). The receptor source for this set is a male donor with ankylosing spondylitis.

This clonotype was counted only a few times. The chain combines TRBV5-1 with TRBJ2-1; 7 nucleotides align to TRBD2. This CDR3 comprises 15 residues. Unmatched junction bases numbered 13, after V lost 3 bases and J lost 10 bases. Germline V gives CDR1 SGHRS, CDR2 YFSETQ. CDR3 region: CASSYSGTTLGEQFF. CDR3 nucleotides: TGCGCCAGCAGCTACTCCGGGACTACCCTCGGAGAGCAGTTCTTC.

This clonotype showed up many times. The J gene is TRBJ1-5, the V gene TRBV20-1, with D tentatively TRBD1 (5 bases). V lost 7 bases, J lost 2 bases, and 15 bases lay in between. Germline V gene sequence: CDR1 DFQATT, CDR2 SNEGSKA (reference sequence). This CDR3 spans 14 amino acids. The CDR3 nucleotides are TGCAGTGTTCGAGGGACTCTGGGCAATCAGCCCCAGCATTTT. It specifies CSVRGTLGNQPQHF.

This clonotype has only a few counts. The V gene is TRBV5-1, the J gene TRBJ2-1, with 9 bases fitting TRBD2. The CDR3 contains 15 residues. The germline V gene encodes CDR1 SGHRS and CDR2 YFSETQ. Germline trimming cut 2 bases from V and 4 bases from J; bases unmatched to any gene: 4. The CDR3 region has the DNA TGCGCCAGCAGCTTTCCCAGCGGGGGGTACAATGAGCAGTTCTTC. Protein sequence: CASSFPSGGYNEQFF.

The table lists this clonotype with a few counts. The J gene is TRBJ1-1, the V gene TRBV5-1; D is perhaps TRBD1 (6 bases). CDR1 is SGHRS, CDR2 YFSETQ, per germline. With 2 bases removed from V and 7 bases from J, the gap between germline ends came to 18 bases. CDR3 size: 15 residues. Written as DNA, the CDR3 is TGCGCCAGCAGCTTCGGGGGGCGAGGGGAAAATGAAGCTTTCTTT. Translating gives CASSFGGRGENEAFF.

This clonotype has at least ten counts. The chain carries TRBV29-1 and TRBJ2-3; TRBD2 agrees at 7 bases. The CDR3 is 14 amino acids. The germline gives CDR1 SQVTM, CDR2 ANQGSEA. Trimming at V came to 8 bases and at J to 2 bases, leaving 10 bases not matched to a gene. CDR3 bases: TGCAGCACCCAACTAGCGCACTACACAGATACGCAGTATTTT. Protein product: CSTQLAHYTDTQYF.

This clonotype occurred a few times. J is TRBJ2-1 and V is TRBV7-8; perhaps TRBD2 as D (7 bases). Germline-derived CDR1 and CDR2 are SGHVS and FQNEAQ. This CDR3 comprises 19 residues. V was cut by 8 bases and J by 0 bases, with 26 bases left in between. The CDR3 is CASVGGRELSKSSYNEQFF. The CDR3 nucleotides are TGTGCCAGCGTGGGGGGGCGGGAGTTGAGCAAAAGCTCCTACAATGAGCAGTTCTTC. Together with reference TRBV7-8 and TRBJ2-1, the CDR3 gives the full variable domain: GAGVSQSPRYKVAKRGQDVALRCDPISGHVSLFWYQQALGQGPEFLTYFQNEAQLDKSGLPSDRFFAERPEGSVSTLKIQRTQQEDSAVYLCASVGGRELSKSSYNEQFFGPGTRLTVL.

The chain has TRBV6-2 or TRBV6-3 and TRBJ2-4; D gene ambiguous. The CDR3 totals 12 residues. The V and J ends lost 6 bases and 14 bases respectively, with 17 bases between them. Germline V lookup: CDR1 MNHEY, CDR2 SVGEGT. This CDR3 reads CASSHTGSLEYF. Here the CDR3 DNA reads TGTGCCAGCAGCCACACCGGGTCACTCGAGTACTTC.